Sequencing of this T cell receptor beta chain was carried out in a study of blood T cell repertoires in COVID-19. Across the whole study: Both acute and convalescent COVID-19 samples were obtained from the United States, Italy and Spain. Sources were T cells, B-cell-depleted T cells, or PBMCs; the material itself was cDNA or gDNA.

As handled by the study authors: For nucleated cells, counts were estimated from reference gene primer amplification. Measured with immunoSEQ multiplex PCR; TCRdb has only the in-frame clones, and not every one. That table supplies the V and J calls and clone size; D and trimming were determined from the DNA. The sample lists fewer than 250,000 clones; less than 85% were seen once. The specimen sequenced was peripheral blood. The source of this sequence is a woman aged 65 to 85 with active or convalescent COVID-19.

CDR3 amino acids: CASSLFADTQYF. CDR3 DNA: TGTGCCAGCAGTTTGTTCGCAGATACGCAGTATTTT. This chain joins TRBV28 and TRBJ2-3; no definite D call. The CDR3 runs to 12 residues. CDR1 and CDR2 from the germline V gene are MDHEN and SYDVKM. Trimming cost V 3 bases and J 4 bases, with 5 bases left between them. Based on the CDR3 plus reference TRBV28 and TRBJ2-3, the full variable domain is DVKVTQSSRYLVKRTGEKVFLECVQDMDHENMFWYRQDPGLGLRLIYFSYDVKMKEKGDIPEGYSVSREKKERFSLILESASTNQTSMYLCASSLFADTQYFGPGTRLTVL.